Many counts were recorded for the clone carrying this TCR beta chain. Its specificity is unknown. The cDNA was synthesized by 5'RACE incorporating 10-nucleotide random UMIs. Whenever a sequencing run was performed, it yielded over 190 million TCR-beta sequences from 15-18 subjects. In TCRdb, the 5' RACE reads were re-called with MiXCR into one record per CDR3 protein. The repertoire consists of 33,000 or so distinct CDR3 sequences, with around 6.8% occurring once and the leading ten covering less than 4.5%. Unsorted libraries were generated from 2 million PBMCs held at -80 degrees C. This entry is derived from a study of neurological immune-mediated disorders. The study's findings and limits: The absence of shared CDR3 amino acid sequences among expanded clones across subjects suggests private repertoires in all groups.

The CDR3 is made up of 13 amino acids. J lost 6 bases, V lost 6 bases, and 5 bases had no gene match. The germline CDR1 and CDR2 sequences are MNHNS and SASEGT. This clonotype originated in a woman aged 40 to 50 in good health. Sequenced sample: PBMCs. The chain employs TRBV6-1 and TRBJ2-7; the match to TRBD1 covers 10 bases. In DNA form, the CDR3 reads TGTGCCAGCAGCCACGGGACAGGGGTCGAGCAGTACTTC. It encodes CASSHGTGVEQYF.